Here is one T cell receptor beta chain with its context. This sample is part of a study of shared T cell receptors in the human thymus. Here immunoSEQ multiplex PCR was the method, and the copy in TCRdb shows in-frame clones only, minus some. The data show about 380,000 clones, approximately 95% seen once. V was shortened by 4 bases and J by 1 base, with 6 bases between the two germline ends. Germline CDR1 is SGHTA and CDR2 is FQGTGA. The CDR3 consists of 13 residues. Sequences were obtained from thymocytes. This receptor was obtained from a human donor. The V call is TRBV7-3, the J call TRBJ2-3; D unclear. DNA for the CDR3: TGTGCCAGCAGCTCCTCCCGCACAGATACGCAGTATTTT. Residues: CASSSSRTDTQYF.